The present entry profiles one T cell receptor beta chain with its context. Which antigen it targets is not known. One base away there is no much larger clone; base qualities are not given. From its cysteine to its phenylalanine, the CDR3 spans 14 amino acids. CDR3 DNA only is kept here, 42 bases in frame from base 1. These data originate in a study of T cell changes during pregnancy in multiple sclerosis (dated by TCRdb to the late 2010s). About the full investigation: In women with multiple sclerosis, the researchers looked at how the T cell repertoire shifted as pregnancy progressed.

The method behind the library was the immunoSEQ multiplex PCR assay. TCRdb took this table from immuneACCESS and kept in-frame rearrangements with V and J called. Such tables lack part of the clones; where checked against another copy, unresolved V genes explain under half of the gap, and the rest is unexplained. This sample holds some 70,000 clones; 92% were observed only once. Of the sample, 1.1% to 1.5% is held by the ten largest clones. Specimen: peripheral blood, collected in the second trimester of pregnancy. The TCR comes from a female donor in good health, enrolled as a control in a pregnancy study. This chain joins TRBV21-1 to TRBJ1-5; the table's D call, TRBD1, has no DNA check behind it. TRBV21-1 constitutes a pseudogene. The CDR3: CASSKSQGLKPQHF. The sequenced DNA is TGTGCCAGCAGCAAATCGCAGGGGCTCAAGCCCCAGCATTTT.